This T cell receptor (beta chain) was retrieved from a study of identical twins. This clonotype was counted ten times or more. Antigen: not known. Findings of the study overall: While abundant cord blood beta clonotypes carried fewer insertions, memory repertoires showed no such pattern. Interpretation of the results relied on cross-sectional statistical analysis and not on following the same donors.

This CDR3 has 15 residues. CDR1 is SGHRS, CDR2 YFSETQ, per germline. The trim removed 4 bases at V and 6 bases at J, leaving 12 bases unmatched. Template switching added a universal primer site, and cDNA bore unique molecular identifiers. From the 5' RACE reads, TCRdb called clonotypes with MiXCR, one entry per CDR3 protein. The data contain approximately 600,000 distinct CDR3 sequences, 9.5% to 10% of them singletons. Separately, the same data were catalogued under a study of yellow fever vaccine responses in identical twins.

The sequence derives from a woman aged 18-29 years in good health. The sequencing input was PBMCs. The V gene is TRBV5-1, the J gene TRBJ1-1, with 7 bases lining up with TRBD1. The CDR3 sequence: CASSPGGTVRAEAFF. The CDR3 coding sequence is TGCGCCAGCAGCCCGGGCGGGACAGTGCGCGCTGAAGCTTTCTTT.